These T cell receptor beta chains were read from a single sample in a study of cytomegalovirus exposure and HLA in healthy donors. TCRdb's table, derived via immunoSEQ multiplex PCR, lists solely in-frame clones and lacks some. The table lists more than 140,000 clones, over 75% of them singletons. Sequencing input: PBMCs. All receptors come from a man aged 30 to 39 in good health and CMV-seropositive. Both conserved end residues are part of each CDR3. A D gene is named only where the DNA matches it firmly. Some rows mark clone size as missing; the rest say once, few, many or name a class of expanded clone.

>TRBJ1-5|TRBV7-8|-|-
CASSLGQGGGNQPQHF
TGTGCCAGCAGCTTAGGCCAGGGAGGTGGCAATCAGCCCCAGCATTTT
>TRBJ1-5|TRBV28|-|-
CASRNRAHGNQPQHF
TGTGCCAGCAGAAACAGGGCCCATGGCAATCAGCCCCAGCATTTT
>TRBJ2-5|TRBV4-2|-|-
CASSPPRGQETQYF
TGTGCCAGCAGCCCCCCCCGCGGCCAAGAGACCCAGTACTTC
>TRBJ2-7|TRBV29-1|-|-
CSVKRAYEQYF
TGCAGCGTTAAGAGAGCCTACGAGCAGTACTTC
>TRBJ1-1|TRBV14|TRBD1|-
CASSRTGGLYTEAFF
TGTGCCAGCAGCCGGACAGGGGGTCTGTACACTGAAGCTTTCTTT
>TRBJ2-1|TRBV5-1|-|-
CASSFMGQNNEQFF
TGCGCCAGCAGCTTCATGGGACAAAACAATGAGCAGTTCTTC
>TRBJ2-1|TRBV7-6|TRBD1|-
CASSYRQTGEQFF
TGTGCCAGCAGCTACAGACAGACAGGGGAGCAGTTCTTC
>TRBJ1-5|TRBV30|-|-
CAWSYSGFSNQPQHF
TGTGCCTGGAGTTATTCGGGATTTAGCAATCAGCCCCAGCATTTT
>TRBJ1-6|TRBV7-2|TRBD1|-
CASSLTGAGNSPLHF
TGTGCCAGCAGTCTAACAGGGGCTGGTAATTCACCCCTCCACTTT
>TRBJ2-5|TRBV19|TRBD2|-
CASSTIAGGPETQYF
TGTGCCAGTAGTACTATAGCGGGGGGGCCGGAGACCCAGTACTTC
>TRBJ2-5|TRBV5-1|TRBD2|-
CASSLGASGRGETQYF
TGCGCCAGCAGCTTGGGGGCTAGCGGGAGAGGGGAGACCCAGTACTTC
>TRBJ2-2|TRBV7-9|-|few
CASSVKGGNTGELLF
TGTGCCAGCAGCGTAAAGGGGGGGAACACCGGGGAGCTGCTTTTT
>TRBJ2-2|TRBV30|-|-
CACAGTSNTGELFF
TGTGCCTGCGCCGGGACTTCGAACACCGGGGAGCTGTTTTTT
>TRBJ1-5|TRBV5-1|TRBD1|-
CASSKGTGVNQPQHF
TGCGCCAGCAGCAAGGGGACAGGGGTAAATCAGCCCCAGCATTTT
>TRBJ2-5|TRBV28|TRBD1|-
CASSLNLPGTGGRETQYF
TGTGCCAGCAGTTTAAACCTTCCCGGGACAGGGGGCAGAGAGACCCAGTACTTC
>TRBJ2-2|TRBV11-3|-|-
CASSLTRSGELFF
TGTGCCAGCAGCCTAACTAGATCCGGGGAGCTGTTTTTT
>TRBJ2-1|TRBV5-6|-|-
CASSLNRVTEFF
TGTGCCAGCAGTCTAAACAGGGTGACGGAGTTCTTC
>TRBJ1-4|TRBV14|-|-
CASSRMTAGNEKLFF
TGTGCCAGCAGCCGAATGACGGCGGGGAATGAAAAACTGTTTTTT
>TRBJ2-3|TRBV27|-|-
CASTLYRYGDTQYF
TGTGCCAGCACTCTTTACCGTTACGGGGATACGCAGTATTTT
>TRBJ1-6|TRBV28|TRBD1|-
CASSAPDRDGSPLHF
TGTGCCAGCAGTGCACCGGACAGGGACGGGTCACCCCTCCACTTT
>TRBJ1-2|TRBV6-1|TRBD1|-
CASNPGQGASGYTF
TGTGCCAGCAACCCGGGACAGGGGGCCTCTGGCTACACCTTC
>TRBJ2-7|TRBV5-4|TRBD1|few
CASSLDRGQGEQYF
TGTGCCAGCAGCTTGGACAGGGGGCAGGGCGAGCAGTACTTC
>TRBJ1-1|TRBV5-1|TRBD1|-
CASSSTGANTEAFF
TGCGCCAGCAGCTCGACAGGGGCGAACACTGAAGCTTTCTTT
>TRBJ2-1|TRBV5-6|-|once
CASRLGAAGLGKEQFF
TGTGCCAGCAGGCTGGGCGCGGCGGGTCTGGGCAAGGAGCAGTTCTTC
>TRBJ2-5|TRBV30|TRBD1|-
CAWARNRGRETQYF
TGTGCCTGGGCACGAAACAGGGGGAGAGAGACCCAGTACTTC
>TRBJ2-1|TRBV25-1|-|-
CASSEQVSVKEQFF
TGTGCCAGCAGTGAACAGGTTTCCGTTAAAGAGCAGTTCTTC
>TRBJ2-1|TRBV5-1|-|-
CASSLGRQYHEQFF
TGCGCCAGCAGCTTGGGGCGACAGTACCATGAGCAGTTCTTC
>TRBJ2-7|TRBV6-5|-|-
CASSYFGGTAYEQYF
TGTGCCAGCAGTTATTTCGGGGGAACGGCCTACGAGCAGTACTTC
>TRBJ2-7|TRBV28|-|-
CASSQTVPYEQYF
TGTGCCAGCAGTCAAACAGTACCGTACGAGCAGTACTTC
>TRBJ1-2|TRBV29-1|-|once
CSVDSGLHYGYTF
TGCAGCGTTGATTCGGGACTGCACTATGGCTACACCTTC